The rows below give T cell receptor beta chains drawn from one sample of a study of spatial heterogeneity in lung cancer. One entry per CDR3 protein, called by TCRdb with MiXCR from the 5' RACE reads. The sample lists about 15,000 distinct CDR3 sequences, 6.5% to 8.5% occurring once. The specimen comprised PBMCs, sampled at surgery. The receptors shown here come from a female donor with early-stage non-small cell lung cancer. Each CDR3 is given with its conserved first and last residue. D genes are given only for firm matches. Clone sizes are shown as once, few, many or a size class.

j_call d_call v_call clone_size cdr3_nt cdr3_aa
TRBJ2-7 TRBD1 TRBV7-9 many TGTGCCAGCAGCACCGGGACAGGGATAAAAGAGCAGTACTTC CASSTGTGIKEQYF
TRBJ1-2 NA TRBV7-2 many TGTGCCAGCAGCTCCGGAAGGACGGTAAACTATGGCTACACCTTC CASSSGRTVNYGYTF
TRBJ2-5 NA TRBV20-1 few TGCAGTGCTAGCCATTCCAGGAGAGAGACCCAGTACTTC CSASHSRRETQYF
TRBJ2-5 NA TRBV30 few TGTGCCTGGAGGATCTGGGGCCACGCGGGGGAGACCCAGTACTTC CAWRIWGHAGETQYF
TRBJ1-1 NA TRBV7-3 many TGTGCCAGCAGCTTAAACGCCGGATTTAACACTGAAGCTTTCTTT CASSLNAGFNTEAFF
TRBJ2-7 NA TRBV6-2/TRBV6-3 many TGTGCCAGCAGCCAGGCGGCTCAGAAGTACTTC CASSQAAQKYF
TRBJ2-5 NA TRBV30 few TGTGCCTGGGGAGAGGGGACCCAAGAGACCCAGTACTTC CAWGEGTQETQYF
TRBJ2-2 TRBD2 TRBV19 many TGTGCCAGTAGTATAGTGGGACTAGCGGACACCGGGGAGCTGTTTTTT CASSIVGLADTGELFF
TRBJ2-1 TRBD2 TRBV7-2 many TGTGCCAGCAGCTCCCGTTTAGCGGGAGGGAGAAATGAGCAGTTCTTC CASSSRLAGGRNEQFF
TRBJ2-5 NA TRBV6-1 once TGTGCCAGCAGTGGCCGGGCTCCGGGCCCCCAAGAGACCCAGTACTTC CASSGRAPGPQETQYF
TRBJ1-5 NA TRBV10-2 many TGCGCCACCCAGGCGGAACAGGGACATCAGCCCCAGCATTTT CATQAEQGHQPQHF